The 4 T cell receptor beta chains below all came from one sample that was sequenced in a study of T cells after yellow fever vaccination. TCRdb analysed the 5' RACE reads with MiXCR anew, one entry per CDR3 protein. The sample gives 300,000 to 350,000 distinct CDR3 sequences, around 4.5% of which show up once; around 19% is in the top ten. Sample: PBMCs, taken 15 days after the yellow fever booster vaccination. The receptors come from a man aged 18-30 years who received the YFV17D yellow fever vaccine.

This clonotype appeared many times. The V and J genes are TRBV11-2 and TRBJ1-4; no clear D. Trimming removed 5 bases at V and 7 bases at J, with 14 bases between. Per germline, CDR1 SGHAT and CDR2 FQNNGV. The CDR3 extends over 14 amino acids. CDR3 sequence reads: CASSARIRGEKLFF. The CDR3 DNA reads TGTGCCAGCAGCGCCCGCATACGTGGTGAAAAACTGTTTTTT.

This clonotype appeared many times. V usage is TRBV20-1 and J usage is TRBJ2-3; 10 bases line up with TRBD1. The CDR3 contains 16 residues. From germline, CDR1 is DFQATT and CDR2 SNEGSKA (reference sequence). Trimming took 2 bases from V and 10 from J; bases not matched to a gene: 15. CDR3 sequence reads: CSARSPTGGDGFPQYF. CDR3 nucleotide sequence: TGCAGTGCTAGAAGCCCGACAGGGGGCGATGGTTTTCCGCAGTATTTT.

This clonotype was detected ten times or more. The CDR3 coding sequence is TGTGCCAGCGCTGGGGCTAATGAAAAACTGTTTTTT. Its translation: CASAGANEKLFF. The V call is TRBV2, the J call TRBJ1-4; D unresolved. The CDR3 covers 12 residues. CDR1 SNHLY and CDR2 FYNNEI come from the germline V gene. V lost 8 bases, J lost 3 bases, and 7 bases lay in between.

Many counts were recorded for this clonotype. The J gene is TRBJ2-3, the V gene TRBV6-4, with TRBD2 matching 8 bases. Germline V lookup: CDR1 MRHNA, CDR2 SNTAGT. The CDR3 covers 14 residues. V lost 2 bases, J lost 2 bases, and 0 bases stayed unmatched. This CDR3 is CASSDGLATDTQYF. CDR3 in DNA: TGTGCCAGCAGTGACGGACTAGCCACAGATACGCAGTATTTT.